Below, 10 T cell receptor beta chains from the same sample are listed, as sequenced in a study of radiotherapy plus CTLA-4 blockade in lung cancer. The table came from immunoSEQ multiplex PCR; TCRdb's copy has only in-frame clones and leaves some out. The sample carries 35,000 to 50,000 clones, 70% to 75% recorded once. The sequencing used peripheral blood, collected from a patient treated with radiotherapy plus ipilimumab. These receptors were collected from a human donor with non-small cell lung cancer who had a complete response to radiotherapy plus ipilimumab.

This clone was found a few times. The V gene is TRBV6-6, the J gene TRBJ1-2; D is ambiguous. V shed 8 bases and J shed 8 bases, with 18 bases lying between them. Germline CDR1 is MNHNY and CDR2 is SVGAGI (reference sequence). The CDR3 is 13 residues long. The CDR3 sequence: CASFPVKGGGYTF. DNA for the CDR3: TGTGCCAGCTTTCCCGTCAAAGGAGGGGGCTACACCTTC.

The rearrangement uses TRBV29-1 and TRBJ1-1; tentative D call: TRBD1 (5 bases). Germline values: CDR1 SQVTM, CDR2 ANQGSEA. CDR3 length: 16 amino acids. V lost 5 bases and J 4 bases, leaving 23 bases between the germline ends. The CDR3 here is CSVSNPGGGYGTEAFF. CDR3 DNA sequence: TGCAGCGTTTCTAACCCCGGCGGGGGGTATGGCACTGAAGCTTTCTTT.

The rearrangement uses TRBV18 and TRBJ1-1; D may be TRBD1 (6 bases). This CDR3 is built from 14 residues. Deletions cut 4 bases from V and 6 bases from J, with 15 bases between. The V gene's germline CDR1 is KGHSH and CDR2 LQKENI. CDR3 coding DNA: TGTGCCAGCTCACTACGGACAGACCCCTCTGAAGCTTTCTTT. Its protein is CASSLRTDPSEAFF.

The rearrangement links TRBV10-3 to TRBJ2-7, with TRBD1 identical over 8 bases. V lost 9 bases and J lost 4; bases outside the gene matches: 8. The CDR3 spans 13 residues. The germline V gene has CDR1 ENHRY and CDR2 SYGVKD. The CDR3 DNA is TGTGCCATTGGGACAGGAAAGGGGTACGAGCAGTACTTC. Translating it yields CAIGTGKGYEQYF.

V and J are TRBV18 and TRBJ1-2; D gene uncertain. CDR1 and CDR2 (germline): KGHSH, LQKENI. The CDR3 covers 14 residues. V was pared by 2 bases and J by 8 bases, with 15 bases between. CDR3 in amino acids: CASSPVISGEGYTF. CDR3 nucleotide sequence: TGTGCCAGCTCACCAGTCATCTCCGGAGAGGGCTACACCTTC.

DNA of the CDR3: TGCGCCAGCAGCCAAGAACCGACTAGGGTAAAAAGCACAGATACGCAGTATTTT. Protein sequence: CASSQEPTRVKSTDTQYF. This rearrangement joins TRBV4-1 to TRBJ2-3; D is possibly TRBD2 (6 bases). Per germline, CDR1 MGHRA and CDR2 YSYEKL. CDR3 size: 18 residues. V dropped 0 bases and J dropped 0 bases, with 16 bases sitting between them.

The chain is built from TRBV4-3 and TRBJ1-2, with D uncertain. Between the trimmed V and J ends, which lost 0 bases and 8 bases, there was a span of 16 bases. This CDR3 has 15 amino acids. Per germline, CDR1 LGHNA and CDR2 YSLEER. In DNA form, the CDR3 reads TGCGCCAGCAGCCAAGACCCGGGAAACCGGGGAGGCTACACCTTC. Translated, it gives CASSQDPGNRGGYTF.

The chain has TRBV4-1 and TRBJ2-1; 11 bases are shared with TRBD2. Germline loops: CDR1 MGHRA, CDR2 YSYEKL. The V gene end was trimmed by 6 bases and the J gene end by 7 bases; junction bases not matched to a gene: 11. CDR3 length: 16 amino acids. CDR3 protein: CASSYSGRASDNEQFF. DNA for the CDR3: TGCGCCAGCAGTTATAGCGGGAGGGCCTCGGATAATGAGCAGTTCTTC.

The CDR3, as DNA: TGTGCCAGCAGTGACCAGGGGGCCGGAGCAGATACGCAGTATTTT. The encoded protein is CASSDQGAGADTQYF. This chain joins TRBV27 and TRBJ2-3, with 8 bases matching TRBD1. This CDR3 is 15 amino acids long. J was trimmed by 4 bases and V by 5 bases; bases with no gene match: 8. Per germline, CDR1 MNHEY and CDR2 SMNVEV (reference sequence).

This clone was seen only a few times. V and J are TRBV28 and TRBJ1-3; D remains ambiguous. Trimming removed 4 bases from V and 0 bases from J, with 7 bases in between. The CDR3 is 14 residues long. Germline CDR1 is MDHEN and CDR2 is SYDVKM. The CDR3 protein is CASSSGISGNTIYF. In DNA form, the CDR3 reads TGTGCCAGCAGTTCCGGGATCTCTGGAAACACCATATATTTT.